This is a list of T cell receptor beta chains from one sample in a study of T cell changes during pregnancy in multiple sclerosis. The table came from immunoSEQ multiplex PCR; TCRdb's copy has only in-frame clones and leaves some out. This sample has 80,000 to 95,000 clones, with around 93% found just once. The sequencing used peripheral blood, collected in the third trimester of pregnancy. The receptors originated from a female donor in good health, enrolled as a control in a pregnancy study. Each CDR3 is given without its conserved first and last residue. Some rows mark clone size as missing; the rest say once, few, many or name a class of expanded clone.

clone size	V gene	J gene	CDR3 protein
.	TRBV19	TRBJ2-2	ASKSDRNTGELF
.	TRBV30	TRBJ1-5	AWGPKDRANQPQH
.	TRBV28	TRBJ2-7	ASSLSPGLGEQY
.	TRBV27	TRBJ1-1	ASSPTQMNTEAF
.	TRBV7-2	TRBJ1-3	ASSPTYRGPGNTIY
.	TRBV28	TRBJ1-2	ASGLGDRNYGYT
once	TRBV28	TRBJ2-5	ASSQSYPGETQY
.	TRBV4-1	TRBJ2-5	ASSLAGYETQY
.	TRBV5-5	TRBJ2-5	ASSFAQGGETQY
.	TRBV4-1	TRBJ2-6	ASSQNFFQGANVLT
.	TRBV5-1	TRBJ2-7	ASSLATNGAYEQY
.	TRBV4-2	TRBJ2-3	ASSQEGAAGGSTDTQY
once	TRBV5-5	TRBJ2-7	ASSPGTTGGAEQY
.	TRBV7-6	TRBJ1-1	ASSLGGIPNTEAF
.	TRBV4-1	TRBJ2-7	ASSLDRGYEQY
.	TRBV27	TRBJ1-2	ASSSTGAAGLNGYT
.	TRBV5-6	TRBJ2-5	ASSQPTGGVETQY
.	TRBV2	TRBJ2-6	ASSDLLPGTASGTGANVLT
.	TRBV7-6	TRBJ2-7	ASSSGLAGGPYLEQY
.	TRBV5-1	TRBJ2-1	ASSYYNNEQF
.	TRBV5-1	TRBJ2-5	ASSLLQGQETQY
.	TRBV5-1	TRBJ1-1	ASSLGSQGRNSEAF
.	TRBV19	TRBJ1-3	ASKVQGGSGNTIY
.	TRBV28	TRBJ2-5	ASSLRGATQETQY
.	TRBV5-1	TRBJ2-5	ASSLEASQETQY
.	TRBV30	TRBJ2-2	AWSFRENTGELF
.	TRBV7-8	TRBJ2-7	ASSLRASGRGFYEQY
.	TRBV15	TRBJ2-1	ATSRDGATIGQF
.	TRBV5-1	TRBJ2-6	ASSALGQYSGANVLT
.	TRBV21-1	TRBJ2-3	ASSRLAGGSTDTQY
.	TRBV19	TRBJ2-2	ASGLAGPITGELF
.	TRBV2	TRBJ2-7	ASSPTDYEQY
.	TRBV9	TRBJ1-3	ASSPRNTIY
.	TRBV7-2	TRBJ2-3	ASFRAGGTDTQY
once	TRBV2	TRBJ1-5	ASSEERGQPQH